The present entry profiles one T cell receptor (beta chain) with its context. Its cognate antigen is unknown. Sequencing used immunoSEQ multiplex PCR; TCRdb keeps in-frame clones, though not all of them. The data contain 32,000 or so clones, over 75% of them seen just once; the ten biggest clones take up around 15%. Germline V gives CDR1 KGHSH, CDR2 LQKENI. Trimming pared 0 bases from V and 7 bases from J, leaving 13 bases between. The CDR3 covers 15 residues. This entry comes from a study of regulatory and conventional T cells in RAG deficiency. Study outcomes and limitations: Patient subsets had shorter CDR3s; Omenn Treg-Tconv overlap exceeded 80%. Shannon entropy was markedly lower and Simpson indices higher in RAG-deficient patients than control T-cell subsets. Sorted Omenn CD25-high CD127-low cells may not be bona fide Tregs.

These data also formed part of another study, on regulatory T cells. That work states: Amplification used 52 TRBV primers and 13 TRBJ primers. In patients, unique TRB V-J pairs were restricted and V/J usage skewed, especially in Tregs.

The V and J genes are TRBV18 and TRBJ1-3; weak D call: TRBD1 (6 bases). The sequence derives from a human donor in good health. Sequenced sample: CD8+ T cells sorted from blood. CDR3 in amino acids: CASSPPSGAWNTIYF. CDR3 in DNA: TGTGCCAGCTCACCACCCTCGGGGGCCTGGAACACCATATATTTT. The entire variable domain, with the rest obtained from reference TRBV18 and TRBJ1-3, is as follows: NAGVMQNPRHLVRRRGQEARLRCSPMKGHSHVYWYRQLPEEGLKFMVYLQKENIIDESGMPKERFSAEFPKEGPSILRIQQVVRGDSAAYFCASSPPSGAWNTIYFGEGSWLTVV.